A selection of T cell receptor beta chains follows, all from one sample in a study of control samples from healthy donors and cancer patients. Using immunoSEQ multiplex PCR, the repertoire was profiled, and TCRdb retains in-frame clones only, with some absent. The table shows approximately 90,000 clones, with 90% to 95% occurring only once. The sample was blood. The source of these receptors is a woman between 25 and 40 years old in good health. CDR3s include the opening cysteine and the closing phenylalanine or tryptophan. The D gene is left open where the match is weak. Not all rows give a size; the values are once, few, many and, for expanded clones, a class.

v_call	cdr3_length	j_call	clone_size	d_call	cdr3_nt	cdr3_aa
TRBV3-1/TRBV3-2	14	TRBJ2-1	NA	NA	TGTGCCAGCAGCTTCATGGGAGTTAACAATGAGCAGTTCTTC	CASSFMGVNNEQFF
TRBV28	14	TRBJ2-2	NA	NA	TGTGCCAGCAGTTCACCAGGGATCACCGGGGAGCTGTTTTTT	CASSSPGITGELFF
TRBV18	13	TRBJ1-4	NA	NA	TGTGCCAGCTCACCAGACGGGGGTGAAAAACTGTTTTTT	CASSPDGGEKLFF
TRBV5-1	13	TRBJ1-1	NA	TRBD1	TGCGCCAGCAGCCGAGACAGGGAAGCTGAAGCTTTCTTT	CASSRDREAEAFF
TRBV4-1	15	TRBJ1-4	NA	TRBD1	TGCGCCAGCAGACCCAAAGGGACAGTTAATGAAAAACTGTTTTTT	CASRPKGTVNEKLFF
TRBV5-1	14	TRBJ1-1	NA	TRBD1	TGCGCCAGCAGCTTAGTGGGACAGGACACTGAAGCTTTCTTT	CASSLVGQDTEAFF
TRBV24-1	16	TRBJ2-5	NA	TRBD2	TGTGCCACCAGTGAAGGGACTAGCAGTCGTCAAGAGACCCAGTACTTC	CATSEGTSSRQETQYF
TRBV7-8	13	TRBJ2-2	NA	NA	TGTGCCAGCAGGGTGGGGAACACCGGGGAGCTGTTTTTT	CASRVGNTGELFF
TRBV5-1	15	TRBJ1-1	NA	NA	TGCGCCAGCAGCCTAGGTGGGGTGGGGGGCGCTGAAGCTTTCTTT	CASSLGGVGGAEAFF
TRBV19	18	TRBJ2-1	NA	TRBD1	TGTGCCAGTAGCAAAACCCCACCCGACAGGGCCCGGTGGAATGAGCAGTTCTTC	CASSKTPPDRARWNEQFF
TRBV2	14	TRBJ1-6	NA	NA	TGTGCCAGCAGTGTTGAGGATGATAGATCACCCCTCCACTTT	CASSVEDDRSPLHF
TRBV2	13	TRBJ1-6	NA	NA	TGTGCCAGCATAAGACAGAAGGAGTCACCCCTCCACTTT	CASIRQKESPLHF
TRBV7-8	14	TRBJ2-3	few	NA	TGTGCCAGCAGCTTAGACTTATACACAGATACGCAGTATTTT	CASSLDLYTDTQYF
TRBV4-2	16	TRBJ2-6	NA	TRBD1	TGTGCCAGCAGCCAGGAACAGGGGTCTGGGGCCAACGTCCTGACTTTC	CASSQEQGSGANVLTF
TRBV10-3	15	TRBJ1-4	NA	NA	TGTGCCATCAGTGAGTCGACGGGGGCGCCGGTAAAACTGTTTTTT	CAISESTGAPVKLFF
TRBV19	15	TRBJ2-3	NA	TRBD1	TGTGCCAGTAGTCCGATTACAGGGGGCACAGATACGCAGTATTTT	CASSPITGGTDTQYF
TRBV24-1	15	TRBJ2-5	NA	TRBD2	TGTGCCACCAGTGATTCCCGCGTACTAGCGGAGACCCAGTACTTC	CATSDSRVLAETQYF
TRBV19	16	TRBJ1-3	NA	TRBD1	TGTGCCAGTAGTGTTTTGACAGGGGGATCTGGAAACACCATATATTTT	CASSVLTGGSGNTIYF
TRBV5-4	18	TRBJ2-2	NA	NA	TGTGCCAGCACACCCAAGCACCCAACCCGCATGGGTTCCGGGGAGCTGTTTTTT	CASTPKHPTRMGSGELFF
TRBV28	15	TRBJ1-5	NA	NA	TGTGCCAGCAGTTTAGGTGGGGGCGCGGGCCAGCCCCAGCATTTT	CASSLGGGAGQPQHF
TRBV12-3/TRBV12-4	12	TRBJ1-2	NA	NA	TGTGCCAGCACTTTGGGGGGCTATGGCTACACCTTC	CASTLGGYGYTF
TRBV2	15	TRBJ2-3	NA	TRBD2	TGTGCCAGCAGCCGCCCTGCGGGAGGGAGGGATACGCAGTATTTT	CASSRPAGGRDTQYF
TRBV2	13	TRBJ1-3	few	NA	TGTGCCAGCACCGCGGACAGAGGAAACACCATATATTTT	CASTADRGNTIYF
TRBV19	13	TRBJ2-7	NA	NA	TGTGCCAGTAGTCCGGGACTCTCCTACGAGCAGTACTTC	CASSPGLSYEQYF